This entry lists 9 T cell receptor beta chains sequenced from one sample in a study of shared clonotypes between healthy human individuals. TCRdb's copy holds only in-frame clones and misses some; the assay was immunoSEQ multiplex PCR. The data contain about 1,800,000 clones, about 95% of them singletons. CD45RO-negative, CCR7-positively selected cells formed the naive CD8 fraction, excluding terminally differentiated effector memory CD45RA+ cells. Sequenced input: naive CD8+ T cells sorted from blood. These receptors were obtained from a man aged 18 to 29 in good health.

V is TRBV6-5 and J is TRBJ2-3; 12 nucleotides agree with TRBD2. Germline V gene lookup returns CDR1 MNHEY and CDR2 SVGAGI. The CDR3 spans 15 residues. The V and J ends lost 5 bases and 4 bases, in that order; junction bases with no gene match: 4. CDR3 region: CASSLAGGSADTQYF. In DNA form, the CDR3 reads TGTGCCAGCAGTCTAGCGGGAGGGTCCGCAGATACGCAGTATTTT.

The chain uses TRBV7-9 and TRBJ2-2; D perhaps matches TRBD2 (6 bases). V lost 5 bases and J 4 bases, leaving 17 bases between the germline ends. Germline V CDR1 and CDR2: SEHNR, FQNEAQ (reference sequence). This CDR3 is built from 16 residues. The CDR3 bases are TGTGCCAGCAGCGCCCTAGCGAGGGGCTTCACCGGGGAGCTGTTTTTT. Amino acids: CASSALARGFTGELFF.

The rearrangement uses TRBV6-1 and TRBJ1-2, with D unresolved. V was shortened by 1 base and J by 5 bases, with 5 bases between the two germline ends. Germline CDR1 and CDR2: MNHNS and SASEGT. This CDR3 has 12 amino acids. CDR3 bases: TGTGCCAGCAGTGAAGATTCTTATGGCTACACCTTC. Its translation: CASSEDSYGYTF.

This rearrangement joins TRBV7-8 to TRBJ2-6; D gene unclear. Germline V gives CDR1 SGHVS, CDR2 FQNEAQ. Trimming took 5 bases from V and 5 from J, leaving 16 bases between them. The CDR3 has 16 residues. The CDR3 region has the DNA TGTGCCAGCAGCCCCCAGGTCCGCGCCTGGGCCAACGTCCTGACTTTC. This translates into CASSPQVRAWANVLTF.

The CDR3: CAPRTGLNTEAFF. The CDR3 DNA is TGCGCCCCCCGGACAGGGTTAAACACTGAAGCTTTCTTT. The V call is TRBV5-1, the J call TRBJ1-1, with 8 bases fitting TRBD1. With 10 bases clipped from V and 2 bases from J, the junction kept 7 bases outside the gene matches. The CDR3 has 13 residues. CDR1 is SGHRS and CDR2 is YFSETQ in the germline V gene.

The chain joins TRBV4-3 to TRBJ2-2; D possibly uses TRBD1 or TRBD2 (5 bases each). Between the trimmed V and J ends, which lost 5 bases and 1 base, there was a span of 11 bases. CDR3 length: 15 residues. Germline-derived CDR1 and CDR2 are LGHNA and YSLEER. The CDR3 spells CASSYYGGNTGELFF. For the CDR3, the DNA is TGCGCCAGCAGCTACTATGGGGGGAACACCGGGGAGCTGTTTTTT.

V gene TRBV4-1 combines with J gene TRBJ1-1; tentative D call: TRBD1 (5 bases). The CDR3 has 13 amino acids. CDR1 and CDR2 from the germline V gene are MGHRA and YSYEKL. V was pared by 6 bases and J by 3 bases, with 11 bases between. This CDR3 is CASSRVGDTEAFF. CDR3 coding DNA: TGCGCCAGCAGTCGGGTAGGGGACACTGAAGCTTTCTTT.

The rearrangement joins TRBV6-1 to TRBJ2-1; TRBD2 might be the D (6 bases). Deletions cut 0 bases from V and 2 bases from J, with 11 bases between. The CDR3 contains 16 residues. Germline assignment: CDR1 MNHNS and CDR2 SASEGT. CDR3 DNA: TGTGCCAGCAGTGAAGCGGGAGGAGATGCCTACAATGAGCAGTTCTTC. Protein product: CASSEAGGDAYNEQFF.

In its sample, this clone was seen once. This chain connects TRBV27 to TRBJ2-7; TRBD2 is a possible D gene (5 bases). Trimming pared 5 bases from V and 1 base from J, leaving 15 bases between. The germline V gene encodes CDR1 MNHEY and CDR2 SMNVEV (reference sequence). The CDR3 is 15 amino acids. The CDR3 region has the DNA TGTGCCAGCAGTCCCCTCGAGAGGAGGTCCTACGAGCAGTACTTC. This gives the protein CASSPLERRSYEQYF.